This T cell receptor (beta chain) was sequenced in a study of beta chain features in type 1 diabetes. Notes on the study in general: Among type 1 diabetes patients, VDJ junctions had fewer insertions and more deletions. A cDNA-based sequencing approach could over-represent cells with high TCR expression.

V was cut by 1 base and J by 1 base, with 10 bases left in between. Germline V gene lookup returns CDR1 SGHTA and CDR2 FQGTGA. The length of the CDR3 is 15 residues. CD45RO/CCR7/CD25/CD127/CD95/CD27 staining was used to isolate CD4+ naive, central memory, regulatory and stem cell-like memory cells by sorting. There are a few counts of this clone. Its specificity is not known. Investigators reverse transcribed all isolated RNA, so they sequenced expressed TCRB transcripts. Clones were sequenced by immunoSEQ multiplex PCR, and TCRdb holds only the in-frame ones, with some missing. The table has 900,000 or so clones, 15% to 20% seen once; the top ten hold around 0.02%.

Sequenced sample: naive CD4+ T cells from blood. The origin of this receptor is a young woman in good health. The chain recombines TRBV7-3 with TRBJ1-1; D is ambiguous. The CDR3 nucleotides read TGTGCCAGCAGCTTAATCCCGGCCTCGAACACTGAAGCTTTCTTT. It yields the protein CASSLIPASNTEAFF.